Below, one TCR beta chain is given with its context. This record comes from a study of blood T cell repertoires in COVID-19. About the research overall: T cells, B-cell-depleted T cells, or PBMCs supplied cDNA or gDNA.

Germline V gene sequence: CDR1 KGHSH, CDR2 LQKENI. CDR3 length: 15 residues. V gave up 4 bases and J gave up 7 bases, with 14 bases separating them. Sequencing was performed with immunoSEQ multiplex PCR; in TCRdb, only in-frame clones are kept and a portion is missing. There are 200,000 to 250,000 clones in the sample; 83% occur only once, and around 5.5% lies in the top ten. Specimen: peripheral blood. The genes are TRBV18 and TRBJ1-6; D might be TRBD1 (5 bases). This sequence originates from a human donor in a cohort sampled during active COVID-19. As DNA, the CDR3 is TGTGCCAGCTCACTTCAGGGCCCTCCCAATTCACCCCTCCACTTT. Translating it yields CASSLQGPPNSPLHF.